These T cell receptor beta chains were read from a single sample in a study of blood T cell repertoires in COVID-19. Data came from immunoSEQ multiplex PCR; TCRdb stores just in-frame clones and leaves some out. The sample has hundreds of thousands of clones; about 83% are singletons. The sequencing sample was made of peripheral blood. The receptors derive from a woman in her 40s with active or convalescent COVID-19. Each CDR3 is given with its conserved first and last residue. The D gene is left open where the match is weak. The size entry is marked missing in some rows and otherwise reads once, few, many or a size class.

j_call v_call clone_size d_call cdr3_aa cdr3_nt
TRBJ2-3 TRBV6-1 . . CASSEYSWGTDTQYF TGTGCCAGCAGTGAATACAGTTGGGGCACAGATACGCAGTATTTT
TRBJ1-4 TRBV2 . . CASSAYQGPNEKLFF TGTGCCAGCAGTGCGTACCAGGGGCCTAATGAAAAACTGTTTTTT
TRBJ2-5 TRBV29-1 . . CSVEVPGEETQYF TGCAGCGTTGAGGTCCCGGGGGAGGAGACCCAGTACTTC
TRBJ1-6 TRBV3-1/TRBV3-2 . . CASSQTGDRLSPLHF TGTGCCAGCAGCCAAACCGGAGACAGGCTATCACCCCTCCACTTT
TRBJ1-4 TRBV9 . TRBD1 CASSAGTGEEKLFF TGTGCCAGCAGCGCCGGGACAGGGGAAGAAAAACTGTTTTTT
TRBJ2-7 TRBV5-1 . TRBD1 CASSLGYNRDRDTYEQYF TGCGCCAGCAGCTTGGGGTACAACCGGGACAGAGACACCTACGAGCAGTACTTC
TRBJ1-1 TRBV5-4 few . CASSYKGGNTEAFF TGTGCCAGCAGCTACAAAGGGGGGAACACTGAAGCTTTCTTT
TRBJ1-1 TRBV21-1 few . CASSKALRGNTEAFF TGTGCCAGCAGCAAAGCGCTGCGGGGGAACACTGAAGCTTTCTTT
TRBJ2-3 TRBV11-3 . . CASSLKAGMGTDTQYF TGTGCCAGCAGCTTGAAGGCAGGGATGGGCACAGATACGCAGTATTTT
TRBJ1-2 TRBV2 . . CASSDVSPNYGYTF TGTGCCAGCAGTGACGTCAGTCCTAACTATGGCTACACCTTC
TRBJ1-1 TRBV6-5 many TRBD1 CASSFPGQGGAEAFF TGTGCCAGCAGTTTTCCGGGACAGGGAGGGGCTGAAGCTTTCTTT
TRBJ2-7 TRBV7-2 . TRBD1 CASSKDRRATYF TGTGCCAGCAGCAAGGACAGGCGGGCAACGTACTTC
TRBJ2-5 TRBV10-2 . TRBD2 CASSESRIGGGKETQYF TGCGCCAGCAGTGAGTCTCGGATTGGCGGGGGGAAAGAGACCCAGTACTTC
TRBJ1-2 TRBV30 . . CAWRAGGRVYGYTF TGTGCCTGGAGAGCCGGGGGGCGGGTCTATGGCTACACCTTC
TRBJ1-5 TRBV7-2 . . CASSSFDQPQHF TGTGCCAGCAGCTCCTTCGATCAGCCCCAGCATTTT
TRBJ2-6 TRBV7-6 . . CASSSLGQPTHSGANVLTF TGTGCCAGCAGCTCTTTAGGACAACCGACTCACTCTGGGGCCAACGTCCTGACTTTC
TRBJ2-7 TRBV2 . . CASKQEYYEQYF TGTGCCAGCAAACAGGAGTACTACGAGCAGTACTTC
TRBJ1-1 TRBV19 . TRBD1 CASSPGTGANTEAFF TGTGCCAGTAGCCCCGGGACAGGGGCGAACACTGAAGCTTTCTTT
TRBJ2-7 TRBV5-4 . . CASSSQSGSRNYEQYF TGTGCCAGCAGCAGCCAATCCGGGAGCCGAAACTACGAGCAGTACTTC
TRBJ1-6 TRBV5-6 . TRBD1 CASSLAPGGHNSPLHF TGTGCCAGCAGCCTGGCACCAGGGGGGCATAATTCACCCCTCCACTTT
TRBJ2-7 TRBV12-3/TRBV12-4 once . CASSFRGEQYF TGTGCCAGCAGTTTCCGGGGCGAGCAGTACTTC
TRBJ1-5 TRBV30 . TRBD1 CAWSGTGSNQPQHF TGTGCCTGGAGCGGGACAGGGAGCAATCAGCCCCAGCATTTT
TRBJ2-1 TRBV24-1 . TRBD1 CATSGPQTGTGVAHEQFF TGTGCCACCAGTGGACCGCAGACCGGGACAGGGGTTGCCCATGAGCAGTTCTTC
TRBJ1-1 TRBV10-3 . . CAISEARGNTEAFF TGTGCCATCAGTGAAGCCAGGGGTAACACTGAAGCTTTCTTT
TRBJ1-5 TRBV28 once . CASSLGGSGNQPQHF TGTGCCAGCAGTTTGGGGGGAAGCGGCAATCAGCCCCAGCATTTT
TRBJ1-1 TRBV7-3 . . CASSSNGGGLTEAFF TGTGCCAGCAGTTCAAACGGCGGGGGTCTCACTGAAGCTTTCTTT
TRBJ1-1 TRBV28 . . CASSRRRGEAFF TGTGCCAGCAGCCGCCGTAGGGGGGAAGCTTTCTTT
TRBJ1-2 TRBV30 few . CAWFGWGGGRYGYTF TGTGCCTGGTTCGGTTGGGGGGGCGGGAGGTATGGCTACACCTTC